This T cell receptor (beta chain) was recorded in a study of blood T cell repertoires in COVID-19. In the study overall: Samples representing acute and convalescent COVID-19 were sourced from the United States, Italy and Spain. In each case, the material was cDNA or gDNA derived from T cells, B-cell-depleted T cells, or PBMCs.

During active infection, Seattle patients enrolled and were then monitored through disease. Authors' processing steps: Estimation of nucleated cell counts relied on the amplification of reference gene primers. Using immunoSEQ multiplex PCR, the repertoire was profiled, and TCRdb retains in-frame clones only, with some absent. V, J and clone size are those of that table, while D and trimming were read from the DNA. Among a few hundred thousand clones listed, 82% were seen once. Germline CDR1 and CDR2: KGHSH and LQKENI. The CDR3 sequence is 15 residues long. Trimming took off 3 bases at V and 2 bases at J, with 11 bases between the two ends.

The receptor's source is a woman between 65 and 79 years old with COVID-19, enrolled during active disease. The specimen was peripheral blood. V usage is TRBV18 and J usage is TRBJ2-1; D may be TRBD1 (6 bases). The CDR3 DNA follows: TGTGCCAGCTCACCGCTAAGGGGGACCTACAATGAGCAGTTCTTC. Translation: CASSPLRGTYNEQFF. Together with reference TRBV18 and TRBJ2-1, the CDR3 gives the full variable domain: NAGVMQNPRHLVRRRGQEARLRCSPMKGHSHVYWYRQLPEEGLKFMVYLQKENIIDESGMPKERFSAEFPKEGPSILRIQQVVRGDSAAYFCASSPLRGTYNEQFFGPGTRLTVL.